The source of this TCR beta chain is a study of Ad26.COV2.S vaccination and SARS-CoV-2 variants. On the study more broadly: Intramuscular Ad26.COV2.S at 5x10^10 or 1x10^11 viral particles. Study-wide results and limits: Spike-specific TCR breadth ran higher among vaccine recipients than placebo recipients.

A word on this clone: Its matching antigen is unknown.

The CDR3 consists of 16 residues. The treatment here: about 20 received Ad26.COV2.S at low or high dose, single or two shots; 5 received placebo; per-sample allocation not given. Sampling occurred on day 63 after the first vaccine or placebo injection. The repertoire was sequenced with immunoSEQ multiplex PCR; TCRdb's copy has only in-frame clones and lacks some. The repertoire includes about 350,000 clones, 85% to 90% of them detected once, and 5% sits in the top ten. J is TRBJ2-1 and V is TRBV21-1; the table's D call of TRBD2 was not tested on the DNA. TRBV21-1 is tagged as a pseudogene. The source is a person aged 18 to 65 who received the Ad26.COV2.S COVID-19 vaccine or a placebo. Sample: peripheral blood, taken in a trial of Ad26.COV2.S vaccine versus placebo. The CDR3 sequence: CASSKVTSGELHEQFF. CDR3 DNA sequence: TGTGCCAGCAGCAAAGTCACTAGCGGGGAGCTCCATGAGCAGTTCTTC.